This is a list of T cell receptor beta chains from one sample in a study of OX40 agonist ivuxolimab in advanced cancers. Assay: immunoSEQ multiplex PCR; the TCRdb copy retains only in-frame clones and omits some. The sample yields roughly 67,000 clones, 65% to 85% seen once. The sequences come from CD4+ or CD8+ T cells sorted from blood, collected in a trial of the OX40 agonist ivuxolimab. The receptors were sampled from an adult with an advanced solid tumor such as melanoma, head and neck, liver or kidney cancer. Both conserved end residues are part of each CDR3. The order of the fields is J gene, CDR3 length, D gene, V gene, clone size, CDR3 protein, CDR3 DNA. A D gene is named only where the DNA matches it firmly. Clone size is stated in some rows and not others, as once, few, many or a class when expanded.

TRBJ2-4,15,-,TRBV19,-,CASSIGGTNINIQYF,TGTGCCAGTAGTATAGGCGGGACAAACATAAACATTCAGTACTTC
TRBJ2-3,13,-,TRBV5-8,-,CASSPPGFDTQYF,TGTGCCAGCAGCCCCCCTGGGTTTGATACGCAGTATTTT
TRBJ1-1,16,-,TRBV4-2,-,CASSQVLGRQNTEAFF,TGTGCCAGCAGCCAAGTTTTAGGCCGGCAGAACACTGAAGCTTTCTTT
TRBJ2-7,17,TRBD2,TRBV5-4,medium-sized,CASSQAGDSGGVWEQYF,TGTGCCAGCAGCCAAGCTGGGGATAGCGGGGGAGTTTGGGAGCAGTACTTC
TRBJ2-1,10,-,TRBV20-1,-,CSALGNEQFF,TGCAGTGCTCTCGGCAATGAGCAGTTCTTC
TRBJ2-2,14,TRBD1,TRBV7-9,-,CASLQGANTGELFF,TGTGCCAGCTTACAGGGGGCTAACACCGGGGAGCTGTTTTTT
TRBJ1-2,15,TRBD1,TRBV4-1,once,CASSQGQGANYGYTF,TGCGCCAGCAGCCAAGGGCAGGGGGCTAACTATGGCTACACCTTC
TRBJ1-3,13,-,TRBV30,few,CAWSRGDGNTIYF,TGTGCCTGGAGTAGAGGGGATGGAAACACCATATATTTT
TRBJ2-2,16,-,TRBV18,-,CASSPPRVANTGELFF,TGTGCCAGCTCACCACCGCGTGTAGCGAACACCGGGGAGCTGTTTTTT
TRBJ2-5,14,-,TRBV27,-,CASSLAGLQETQYF,TGTGCCAGCAGTTTAGCCGGCCTGCAAGAGACCCAGTACTTC
TRBJ2-3,17,TRBD1,TRBV19,once,CASSIDLTGGLPDTQYF,TGTGCCAGTAGTATAGACCTGACAGGGGGCTTACCAGATACGCAGTATTTT
TRBJ2-7,14,-,TRBV11-2,-,CASSLVAVPYEQYF,TGTGCCAGCAGCTTAGTTGCGGTCCCCTACGAGCAGTACTTC
TRBJ2-7,14,-,TRBV9,-,CASSVGASSYEQYF,TGTGCCAGCAGCGTAGGTGCTAGCTCCTACGAGCAGTACTTC
TRBJ2-7,14,-,TRBV7-2,-,CASSLKSGDHEQYF,TGTGCCAGCAGCTTAAAGTCTGGGGACCACGAGCAGTACTTC
TRBJ2-3,14,-,TRBV2,-,CATQTEFSTDTQYF,TGTGCCACCCAGACCGAATTCAGCACAGATACGCAGTATTTT
TRBJ2-2,14,TRBD1,TRBV2,-,CASKGGTGPGELFF,TGTGCCAGCAAAGGCGGGACAGGGCCCGGGGAGCTGTTTTTT
TRBJ1-1,15,-,TRBV9,-,CASSVGAALDTEAFF,TGTGCCAGCAGCGTAGGGGCAGCCCTGGACACTGAAGCTTTCTTT
TRBJ2-4,14,-,TRBV19,once,CASRTGTRGYIQYF,TGTGCCAGTAGAACCGGGACAAGAGGATACATTCAGTACTTC
TRBJ1-3,16,TRBD1,TRBV5-1,-,CASSLGPRGSGNTIYF,TGCGCCAGCAGCTTGGGCCCCAGGGGGTCAGGAAACACCATATATTTT
TRBJ1-1,13,-,TRBV6-6,-,CASSLPGNTEAFF,TGTGCCAGCAGCCTCCCAGGGAACACTGAAGCTTTCTTT
TRBJ1-1,13,-,TRBV30,-,CAGIQLRNTEAFF,TGTGCCGGAATACAACTGCGGAACACTGAAGCTTTCTTT
TRBJ2-1,13,-,TRBV7-3,-,CASSLSPDNEQFF,TGTGCCAGCAGCTTATCCCCGGACAATGAGCAGTTCTTC
TRBJ2-2,13,-,TRBV6-5,many,CASSYAGAGELFF,TGTGCCAGCAGCTATGCAGGGGCCGGGGAGCTGTTTTTT
TRBJ1-2,14,TRBD1,TRBV29-1,-,CSVDEGSGGSGYTF,TGCAGCGTTGATGAGGGATCAGGGGGTAGTGGCTACACCTTC
TRBJ2-5,16,-,TRBV25-1,-,CASSGRPDLHQETQYF,TGTGCCAGCAGTGGTCGCCCAGACCTCCACCAAGAGACCCAGTACTTC
TRBJ2-1,15,-,TRBV18,-,CASSSGPPEYNEQFF,TGTGCCAGCTCGTCCGGACCGCCGGAATACAATGAGCAGTTCTTC
TRBJ1-2,17,-,TRBV7-8,few,CASSFFRVGGGRYGYTF,TGTGCCAGCAGTTTTTTCAGAGTCGGAGGGGGTCGATATGGCTACACCTTC
TRBJ1-2,15,-,TRBV6-1,-,CASSERPGMDYGYTF,TGTGCCAGCAGTGAACGACCAGGGATGGACTATGGCTACACCTTC
TRBJ1-2,12,-,TRBV5-6,-,CASSFEGYGYTF,TGTGCCAGCAGCTTCGAGGGATATGGCTACACCTTC
TRBJ2-2,14,-,TRBV14,-,CASSQDTKTGELFF,TGTGCCAGCAGCCAAGATACCAAAACCGGGGAGCTGTTTTTT
TRBJ2-2,17,TRBD2,TRBV19,-,CASRGLAGDLNTGELFF,TGTGCCAGTAGGGGACTAGCGGGGGACCTGAACACCGGGGAGCTGTTTTTT
TRBJ2-1,11,-,TRBV20-1,-,CSASSRNEQFF,TGCAGTGCCTCAAGTCGGAATGAGCAGTTCTTC
TRBJ2-2,15,TRBD1,TRBV5-1,-,CASSPGTGGTGELFF,TGCGCCAGCAGCCCGGGGACAGGGGGGACCGGGGAGCTGTTTTTT
TRBJ1-4,14,-,TRBV5-1,-,CASSLGGVNEKLFF,TGCGCCAGCAGCTTGGGCGGGGTTAATGAAAAACTGTTTTTT
TRBJ2-1,15,TRBD2,TRBV7-7,few,CASSLNSGGADEQFF,TGTGCCAGCAGCTTAAATAGCGGGGGGGCCGACGAGCAGTTCTTC
TRBJ2-3,11,-,TRBV6-6,-,CASKGTDTQYF,TGTGCCAGTAAAGGCACAGATACGCAGTATTTT
TRBJ2-1,13,-,TRBV6-6,-,CASSLGLYNEQFF,TGTGCCAGCAGTTTGGGTCTATACAATGAGCAGTTCTTC
TRBJ2-4,17,TRBD2,TRBV28,-,CASIGASGSRAKNIQYF,TGTGCCAGCATTGGTGCTAGCGGGAGTAGGGCCAAAAACATTCAGTACTTC
TRBJ2-2,14,-,TRBV6-4,-,CASSEAPGTGELFF,TGTGCCAGCAGTGAAGCCCCGGGAACCGGGGAGCTGTTTTTT
TRBJ1-1,17,TRBD1,TRBV5-4,-,CASSSLGQGRPNTEAFF,TGTGCCAGCAGCTCACTTGGACAGGGGAGACCGAACACTGAAGCTTTCTTT
TRBJ2-5,15,TRBD1,TRBV11-2,-,CASSLDGQGSETQYF,TGTGCCAGCAGCTTAGACGGACAGGGATCAGAGACCCAGTACTTC
TRBJ2-3,15,-,TRBV10-3,-,CAISEQGGGTDTQYF,TGTGCCATCAGTGAGCAGGGGGGGGGCACAGATACGCAGTATTTT
TRBJ1-4,14,TRBD1,TRBV5-1,-,CASSWGQGEKKLFF,TGCGCCAGCAGCTGGGGACAGGGGGAAAAGAAACTGTTTTTT
TRBJ1-5,16,TRBD1,TRBV6-6,-,CASSRTGELGNQPQHF,TGTGCCAGCAGCCGGACAGGTGAATTGGGAAATCAGCCCCAGCATTTT
TRBJ1-2,13,TRBD1,TRBV6-5,-,CASRRTGNYGYTF,TGTGCCAGCAGAAGGACAGGGAACTATGGCTACACCTTC
TRBJ1-2,12,-,TRBV30,few,CAWSVEFRGYTF,TGTGCCTGGAGTGTCGAGTTCCGGGGCTACACCTTC
TRBJ1-3,14,-,TRBV5-6,-,CASSSGTGGNTIYF,TGTGCCAGCAGCTCCGGGACTGGTGGAAACACCATATATTTT
TRBJ1-2,13,-,TRBV15,-,CATSRGVNYGYTF,TGTGCCACCAGCAGAGGGGTTAACTATGGCTACACCTTC
TRBJ2-7,13,TRBD1,TRBV6-1,once,CASRDRGSDEQYF,TGTGCCAGCAGGGACAGGGGATCGGACGAGCAGTACTTC
TRBJ1-5,15,-,TRBV7-2,-,CASSSPTGDNQPQHF,TGTGCCAGCAGCTCACCGACAGGTGACAATCAGCCCCAGCATTTT
TRBJ1-1,13,-,TRBV18,-,CASSPDGSTEAFF,TGTGCCAGCTCACCAGACGGTAGCACTGAAGCTTTCTTT
TRBJ1-2,16,TRBD1,TRBV2,-,CASSEKGQATNYGYTF,TGTGCCAGCAGTGAAAAAGGACAGGCCACCAACTATGGCTACACCTTC
TRBJ2-7,16,-,TRBV7-8,-,CASSLGGGGAAREQYF,TGTGCCAGCAGCTTAGGGGGAGGCGGGGCGGCTCGGGAGCAGTACTTC
TRBJ2-5,13,TRBD1,TRBV30,-,CAWDRRGLETQYF,TGTGCCTGGGACCGCAGGGGGCTGGAGACCCAGTACTTC
TRBJ2-5,11,-,TRBV19,-,CSAGGPGEQYF,TGCAGCGCTGGGGGGCCTGGGGAGCAGTACTTC